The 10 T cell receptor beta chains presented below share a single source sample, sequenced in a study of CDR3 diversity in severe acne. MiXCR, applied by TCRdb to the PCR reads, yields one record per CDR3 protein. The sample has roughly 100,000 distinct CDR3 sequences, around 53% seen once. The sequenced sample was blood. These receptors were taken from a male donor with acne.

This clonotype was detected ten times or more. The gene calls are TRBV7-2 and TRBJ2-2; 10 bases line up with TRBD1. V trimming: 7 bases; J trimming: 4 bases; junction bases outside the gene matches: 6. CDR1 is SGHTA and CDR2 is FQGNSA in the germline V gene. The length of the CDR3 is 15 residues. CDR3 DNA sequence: TGTGCCAGCACCCGACAGGGGGCGATCACCGGGGAGCTGTTTTTT. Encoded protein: CASTRQGAITGELFF.

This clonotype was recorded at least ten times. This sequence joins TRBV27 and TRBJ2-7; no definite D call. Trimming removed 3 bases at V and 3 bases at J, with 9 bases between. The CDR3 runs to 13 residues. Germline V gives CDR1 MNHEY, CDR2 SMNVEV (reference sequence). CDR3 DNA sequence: TGTGCCAGCAGTTTGTCCGGTAACTACGAGCAGTACTTC. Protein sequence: CASSLSGNYEQYF.

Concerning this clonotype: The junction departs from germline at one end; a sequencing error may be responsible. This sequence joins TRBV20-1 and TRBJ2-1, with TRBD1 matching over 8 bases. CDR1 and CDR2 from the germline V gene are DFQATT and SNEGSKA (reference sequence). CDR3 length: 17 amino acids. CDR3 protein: CSARQPGTGGSYSEQFF. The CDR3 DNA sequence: TGCAGTGCTAGGCAACCCGGGACAGGCGGTTCCTACAGTGAGCAGTTCTTC.

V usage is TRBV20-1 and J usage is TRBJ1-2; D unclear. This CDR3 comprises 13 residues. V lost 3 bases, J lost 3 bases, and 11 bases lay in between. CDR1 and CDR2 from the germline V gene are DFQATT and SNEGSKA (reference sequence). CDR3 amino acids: CSASGRRDYGYTF. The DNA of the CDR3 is TGCAGTGCTAGTGGGAGACGGGACTATGGCTACACCTTC.

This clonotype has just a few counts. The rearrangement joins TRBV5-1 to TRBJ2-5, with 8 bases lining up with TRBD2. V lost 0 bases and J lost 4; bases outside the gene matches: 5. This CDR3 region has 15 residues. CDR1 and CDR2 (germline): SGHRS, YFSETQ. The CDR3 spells CASSLAGRAGETQYF. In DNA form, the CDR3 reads TGCGCCAGCAGCTTGGCCGGGAGGGCCGGAGAGACCCAGTACTTC.

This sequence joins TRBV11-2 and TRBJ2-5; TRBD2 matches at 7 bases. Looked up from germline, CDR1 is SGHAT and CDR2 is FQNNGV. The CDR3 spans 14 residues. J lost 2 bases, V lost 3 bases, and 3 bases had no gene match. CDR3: CASSFPSGQETQYF. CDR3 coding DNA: TGTGCCAGCAGCTTCCCTAGCGGTCAAGAGACCCAGTACTTC.

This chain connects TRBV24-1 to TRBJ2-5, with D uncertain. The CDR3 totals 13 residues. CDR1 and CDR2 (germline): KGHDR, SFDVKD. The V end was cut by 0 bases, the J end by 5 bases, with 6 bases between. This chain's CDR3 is CATSDLSWETQYF. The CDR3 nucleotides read TGTGCCACCAGTGATTTGAGCTGGGAGACCCAGTACTTC.

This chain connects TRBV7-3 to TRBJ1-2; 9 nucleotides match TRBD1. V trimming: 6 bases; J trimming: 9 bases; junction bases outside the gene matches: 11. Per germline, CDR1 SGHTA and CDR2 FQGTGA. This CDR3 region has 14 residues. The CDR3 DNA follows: TGTGCCAGCAGTTTAGCCGGGACAGGGTATAGCTACACCTTC. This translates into CASSLAGTGYSYTF. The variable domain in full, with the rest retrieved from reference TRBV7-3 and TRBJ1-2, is GAGVSQTPSNKVTEKGKYVELRCDPISGHTALYWYRQSLGQGPEFLIYFQGTGAADDSGLPNDRFFAVRPEGSVSTLKIQRTERGDSAVYLCASSLAGTGYSYTFGSGTRLTVV.

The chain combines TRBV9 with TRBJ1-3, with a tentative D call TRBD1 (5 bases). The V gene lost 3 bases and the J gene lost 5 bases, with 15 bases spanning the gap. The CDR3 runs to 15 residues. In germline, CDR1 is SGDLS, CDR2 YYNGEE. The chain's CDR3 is CASSGFGAHRNTIYF. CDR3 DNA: TGTGCCAGCAGCGGATTCGGGGCCCATCGAAACACCATATATTTT.

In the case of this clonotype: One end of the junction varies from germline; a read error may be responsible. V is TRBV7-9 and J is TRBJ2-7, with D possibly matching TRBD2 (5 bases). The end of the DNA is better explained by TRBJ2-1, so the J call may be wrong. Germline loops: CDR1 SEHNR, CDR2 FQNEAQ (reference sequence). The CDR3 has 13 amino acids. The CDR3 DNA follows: TGCGCCAGCAGCCAACTAGGAAACAATGAGCAGTTCTTC. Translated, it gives CASSQLGNNEQFF.